A single sample is the source of the 29 T cell receptor beta chains below, sequenced in a study of response to subunit inactivated influenza vaccine. TCRdb fed the RT-PCR reads into MiXCR, producing one record per CDR3 protein. This sample has roughly 650,000 distinct CDR3 sequences; approximately 15% occur once, and the top ten carry approximately 7.6%. The input for sequencing was PBMCs from blood, taken 14 days before vaccination. All receptors come from a man between 45 and 60 years old who received an inactivated influenza vaccine.

The chain joins TRBV4-1 to TRBJ2-7; D not certain. This CDR3 is 15 amino acids long. From germline, CDR1 is MGHRA and CDR2 YSYEKL. V lost 0 bases and J 3 bases, leaving 12 bases between the germline ends. The DNA for the CDR3 is TGCGCCAGCAGCCAAGATCGCGGCACCCTCTACGAGCAGTACTTC. As protein: CASSQDRGTLYEQYF.

This clonotype was detected ten times or more. This rearrangement joins TRBV13 to TRBJ2-5; D perhaps matches TRBD2 (6 bases). The CDR3 sequence is 14 residues long. The germline V and J ends were trimmed by 6 bases and 2 bases, with 13 bases remaining between them. Germline V gives CDR1 PRHDT, CDR2 FYEKMQ (reference sequence). CDR3 residues: CASSHRDLQETQYF. The CDR3 DNA reads TGTGCCAGCAGTCACCGGGACTTACAAGAGACCCAGTACTTC. The variable domain in full, with the rest retrieved from reference TRBV13 and TRBJ2-5, is AAGVIQSPRHLIKEKRETATLKCYPIPRHDTVYWYQQGPGQDPQFLISFYEKMQSDKGSIPDRFSAQQFSDYHSELNMSSLELGDSALYFCASSHRDLQETQYFGPGTRLLVL.

The chain links TRBV4-2 to TRBJ2-7; TRBD2 matches 12 bases. The CDR3 consists of 18 residues. CDR1 is LGHNA and CDR2 is YNFKEQ in the germline V gene. Trimming cost V 0 bases and J 7 bases; bases outside gene matches: 13. The DNA of the CDR3 is TGTGCCAGCAGCCAAGACAGACTAGCGGGAGCGGATGCTGGGGAGCAGTACTTC. The encoded protein is CASSQDRLAGADAGEQYF.

The chain employs TRBV9 and TRBJ1-5, with D tentatively TRBD1 (5 bases). V lost 1 base, J lost 7 bases, and 15 bases lay in between. This CDR3 has 15 residues. CDR1 and CDR2 from the germline V gene are SGDLS and YYNGEE. Written as DNA, the CDR3 is TGTGCCAGCAGCGTAACCGATCAGGGATACCAGCCCCAGCATTTT. Protein sequence: CASSVTDQGYQPQHF.

The rearrangement links TRBV20-1 to TRBJ2-1; 10 positions agree with TRBD1. This CDR3 comprises 14 residues. Germline V lookup: CDR1 DFQATT, CDR2 SNEGSKA (reference sequence). V dropped 6 bases and J dropped 6; count of bases not matched to a gene: 8. CDR3 in amino acids: CSAEGQGLSNEQFF. For the CDR3, the DNA is TGCAGTGCAGAGGGACAGGGGCTCTCCAATGAGCAGTTCTTC.

The sample holds a few counts of this clonotype. The genes are TRBV3-1 and TRBJ2-5; D gene ambiguous. The V gene lost 3 bases and the J gene lost 3 bases, with 11 bases spanning the gap. Per germline, CDR1 LGHDT and CDR2 YNNKEL (reference sequence). This CDR3 has 14 residues. This CDR3 reads CASSQGRIEETQYF. CDR3 nucleotides: TGTGCCAGCAGCCAGGGCAGGATAGAAGAGACCCAGTACTTC.

The sample holds many counts of this clonotype. This sequence joins TRBV6-5 and TRBJ2-6, with D unclear. The CDR3 covers 15 residues. The germline V gene encodes CDR1 MNHEY and CDR2 SVGAGI. Trimming took 2 bases from V and 2 from J, leaving 7 bases between them. The CDR3 DNA is TGTGCCAGCAGTTACAGCCTCCCTGGGGCCAACGTCCTGACTTTC. This gives the protein CASSYSLPGANVLTF.

The sample holds a few counts of this clonotype. The V and J genes are TRBV5-1 and TRBJ2-2; tentatively, D is TRBD1 or TRBD2 (6 bases each). V lost 0 bases, J lost 4 bases, and 13 bases lay in between. The V gene's germline CDR1 is SGHRS and CDR2 YFSETQ. This CDR3 comprises 16 residues. CDR3 nucleotides: TGCGCCAGCAGCTTGGATGGGGGGCCCGGCACCGGGGAGCTGTTTTTT. Its translation: CASSLDGGPGTGELFF.

This chain connects TRBV18 to TRBJ1-1; D is ambiguous. Trimming took 3 bases from V and 3 from J, leaving 8 bases between them. CDR1 KGHSH and CDR2 LQKENI come from the germline V gene. The CDR3 length is 13 residues. The CDR3 sequence is CASSPQQYTEAFF. The CDR3 DNA follows: TGTGCCAGCTCACCGCAGCAGTACACTGAAGCTTTCTTT.

In its sample, this clonotype was seen a few times. This chain uses TRBV29-1 with TRBJ2-7; D might be TRBD1 (6 bases). Trimming removed 8 bases at V and 2 bases at J, with 10 bases between. Germline-derived CDR1 and CDR2 are SQVTM and ANQGSEA. The CDR3 consists of 11 residues. CDR3 protein: CSTGTTYEQYF. CDR3 bases: TGCAGCACCGGGACAACCTACGAGCAGTACTTC.

The sample holds many counts of this clonotype. The chain joins TRBV20-1 to TRBJ2-4; 8 nucleotides agree with TRBD1. Trimming removed 6 bases from V and 2 bases from J; junction bases left unmatched: 3. The germline V gene has CDR1 DFQATT and CDR2 SNEGSKA (reference sequence). CDR3 length: 13 residues. The CDR3, as DNA: TGCAGTGCCAGGGGGCGGTCCAAAAACATTCAGTACTTC. Amino acids: CSARGRSKNIQYF.

The rearrangement joins TRBV20-1 to TRBJ2-7, with D perhaps matching TRBD2 (6 bases). The CDR3 has 13 amino acids. Germline-derived CDR1 and CDR2 are DFQATT and SNEGSKA (reference sequence). Deletions cut 5 bases from V and 2 bases from J, with 13 bases between. CDR3 amino acids: CSAWGDGAYEQYF. In DNA, the CDR3 is TGCAGTGCTTGGGGGGACGGAGCCTACGAGCAGTACTTC.

The chain links TRBV20-1 to TRBJ2-3; D possibly corresponds to TRBD1 (5 bases). The CDR3 runs to 16 residues. Germline CDR1 reads DFQATT; CDR2 reads SNEGSKA (reference sequence). V was shortened by 0 bases and J by 2 bases, with 15 bases between the two germline ends. The CDR3 nucleotides read TGCAGTGCTAGAGATCCTGGGGCAGTATACACAGATACGCAGTATTTT. This gives the protein CSARDPGAVYTDTQYF.

The CDR3 loop reads CASSLMGENTEAFF. CDR3 DNA sequence: TGTGCCAGCAGCTTAATGGGGGAGAACACTGAAGCTTTCTTT. The chain recombines TRBV7-9 with TRBJ1-1, with D possibly being TRBD1 (5 bases). Trimming removed 2 bases from V and 1 base from J, with 8 bases in between. Germline CDR1 is SEHNR and CDR2 is FQNEAQ (reference sequence). There are 14 residues in the CDR3.

This clonotype was detected once. The chain employs TRBV28 and TRBJ2-7, with D possibly being TRBD2 (6 bases). CDR3 length equals 16 residues. The V gene lost 3 bases and the J gene lost 5 bases, with 20 bases spanning the gap. Germline V gene sequence: CDR1 MDHEN, CDR2 SYDVKM. CDR3 sequence: CASSLVGTVLSHEQYF. Here the CDR3 DNA reads TGTGCCAGCAGTTTGGTGGGGACTGTGTTGTCCCACGAGCAGTACTTC.

This clonotype has just a few counts. The rearrangement uses TRBV20-1 and TRBJ2-7; perhaps TRBD1 as D (5 bases). Germline lookup yields CDR1 DFQATT and CDR2 SNEGSKA (reference sequence). The CDR3 contains 13 residues. Trimming stripped 0 bases from V and 5 bases from J, with 11 bases between. This CDR3 reads CSARDFWTNEQYF. The CDR3 DNA reads TGCAGTGCTAGAGATTTTTGGACAAACGAGCAGTACTTC.

This clonotype came up a few times. For the CDR3, the DNA is TGTGCCAGCAGCTCGGATGCGAACTACGAGCAGTACTTC. It yields the protein CASSSDANYEQYF. The chain carries TRBV5-6 and TRBJ2-7; D uncertain. Trimming left V 3 bases short and J 3 bases short, with 10 bases between. CDR3 length equals 13 residues. The germline V gene encodes CDR1 SGHDT and CDR2 YYEEEE.

The chain carries TRBV3-1 and TRBJ2-2, with unresolved D. Germline-derived CDR1 and CDR2 are LGHDT and YNNKEL (reference sequence). This CDR3 is 15 amino acids long. The V end was cut by 0 bases, the J end by 6 bases, with 11 bases between. The CDR3 DNA reads TGTGCCAGCAGCCAAGATCTTTTAAATCCCGGGGAGCTGTTTTTT. It encodes CASSQDLLNPGELFF.

J is TRBJ2-1 and V is TRBV5-1; 10 bases agree with TRBD2. V dropped 1 base and J dropped 5; count of bases not matched to a gene: 6. Germline V gene lookup returns CDR1 SGHRS and CDR2 YFSETQ. CDR3 length: 16 amino acids. The CDR3 DNA reads as TGCGCCAGCAGCTTGAGAACTAGCGGGATAGACAATGAGCAGTTCTTC. This codes for CASSLRTSGIDNEQFF.

The genes are TRBV7-2 and TRBJ2-7, with TRBD1 matching 8 bases. This CDR3 comprises 16 residues. The V segment lost 5 bases and the J segment 4 bases; nucleotides outside the gene matches: 13. CDR1 and CDR2 from the germline V gene are SGHTA and FQGNSA. The CDR3 loop reads CASSISTRDRLYEQYF. As DNA, the CDR3 is TGTGCCAGCAGCATATCGACCCGGGACAGGTTATACGAGCAGTACTTC.

This clonotype has ten or more counts. This chain connects TRBV11-1 to TRBJ2-7; 9 nucleotides agree with TRBD1. CDR3 size: 17 residues. Trimming removed 5 bases from V and 3 bases from J; junction bases left unmatched: 14. Germline CDR1 is SGHAT and CDR2 is FQDESV (reference sequence). CDR3 nucleotides: TGTGCCAGCAGCCGGACGATAGGGACAGGGAGACTCTACGAGCAGTACTTC. Translated: CASSRTIGTGRLYEQYF.

The rearrangement links TRBV9 to TRBJ2-7; 7 nucleotides match TRBD1. V shed 5 bases, J shed 2 bases, and the junction held 13 bases outside the gene matches. Germline CDR1 and CDR2: SGDLS and YYNGEE. CDR3 length: 16 residues. This CDR3 reads CASSNRLGTEPYEQYF. CDR3 nucleotides: TGTGCCAGCAGTAACCGCCTGGGGACAGAACCCTACGAGCAGTACTTC.

The J gene is TRBJ2-5, the V gene TRBV29-1; D is uncertain. Germline assignment: CDR1 SQVTM and CDR2 ANQGSEA. The V gene lost 6 bases and the J gene lost 0 bases, with 8 bases spanning the gap. The CDR3 runs 12 residues. CDR3 sequence reads: CSVRENQETQYF. The DNA of the CDR3 is TGCAGCGTAAGAGAGAACCAAGAGACCCAGTACTTC. Combining the CDR3 with reference TRBV29-1 and TRBJ2-5 gives the whole variable domain SAVISQKPSRDICQRGTSLTIQCQVDSQVTMMFWYRQQPGQSLTLIATANQGSEATYESGFVIDKFPISRPNLTFSTLTVSNMSPEDSSIYLCSVRENQETQYFGPGTRLLVL.

The rearrangement uses TRBV4-3 and TRBJ2-7, with 11 bases fitting TRBD2. Per germline, CDR1 LGHNA and CDR2 YSLEER. V was pared by 0 bases and J by 2 bases, with 3 bases of the junction left unmatched. This CDR3 spans 16 amino acids. CDR3 bases: TGCGCCAGCAGCCAAGATAGACTAGCGGGGACCTACGAGCAGTACTTC. It is translated as CASSQDRLAGTYEQYF.

This chain joins TRBV14 and TRBJ2-1; 10 positions agree with TRBD2. The CDR3 has 13 residues. J was trimmed by 5 bases and V by 8 bases; bases with no gene match: 3. The germline gives CDR1 SGHDN, CDR2 FVKESK. The CDR3 DNA sequence: TGTGCCAGCCACCTAGCGGGAGACAATGAGCAGTTCTTC. This sequence encodes CASHLAGDNEQFF. Full variable domain (missing parts from reference TRBV14 and TRBJ2-1): EAGVTQFPSHSVIEKGQTVTLRCDPISGHDNLYWYRRVMGKEIKFLLHFVKESKQDESGMPNNRFLAERTGGTYSTLKVQPAELEDSGVYFCASHLAGDNEQFFGPGTRLTVL.

This clonotype was seen more than once but under ten times. The chain employs TRBV7-2 and TRBJ2-3, with D perhaps matching TRBD1 (6 bases). Trimming stripped 5 bases from V and 5 bases from J, with 20 bases between. The CDR3 is made up of 16 amino acids. In germline, CDR1 is SGHTA, CDR2 FQGNSA. The CDR3 DNA is TGTGCCAGCAGCAAACCCGGGACAAGGGGGTTAGATACGCAGTATTTT. Its protein is CASSKPGTRGLDTQYF.

This chain uses TRBV4-3 with TRBJ2-1; 8 nucleotides line up with TRBD2. This CDR3 is 16 amino acids long. V was clipped by 4 bases and J by 6 bases; unmatched bases: 11. The germline gives CDR1 LGHNA, CDR2 YSLEER. The CDR3 loop is CASSPRTSGAFNEQFF. CDR3 coding DNA: TGCGCCAGCAGCCCCCGAACTAGCGGCGCCTTCAATGAGCAGTTCTTC.

This clonotype was picked up many times. The CDR3 DNA sequence: TGCGCCAGCAGCCAAGATCGACAGGGGGGGAACACTGAAGCTTTCTTT. It encodes CASSQDRQGGNTEAFF. The J gene is TRBJ1-1, the V gene TRBV4-1; 9 bases map to TRBD1. Trimming took 0 bases from V and 1 from J; bases not matched to a gene: 3. CDR3 size: 16 residues. Per the germline V gene, CDR1 is MGHRA and CDR2 is YSYEKL.

V is TRBV4-2 and J is TRBJ2-7; 8 bases map to TRBD1. The CDR3 spans 15 residues. J was trimmed by 2 bases and V by 0 bases; bases with no gene match: 3. The germline V gene has CDR1 LGHNA and CDR2 YNFKEQ. The chain's CDR3 is CASSQEGDRTYEQYF. The CDR3 DNA reads as TGTGCCAGCAGCCAAGAAGGGGACAGGACCTACGAGCAGTACTTC.